The 4 T cell receptor beta chains listed next were all sequenced from one sample in a study of beta chain features in type 1 diabetes. Findings and limits, study-wide: When Type 1 diabetes patients were examined, their TCRB CDR3s proved moderately but significantly shorter in all four CD4+ subsets.

Expressed TCRB transcripts were sequenced because the isolated RNA had all been reverse transcribed beforehand. Clones were sequenced by immunoSEQ multiplex PCR, and TCRdb holds only the in-frame ones, with some missing. The profile covers more than 300,000 clones, with roughly 8.8% appearing a single time and around 1% taken by the ten largest. Antigens of these TCRs are unknown. Sequenced sample: central memory CD4+ T cells from blood. All receptors come from a man under 40 with type 1 diabetes.

This clone has more than one count but fewer than ten. The rearrangement uses TRBV18 and TRBJ1-1; D is possibly TRBD1 (6 bases). CDR3 length: 13 amino acids. Trimming took 4 bases from V and 4 from J, leaving 10 bases between them. Germline values: CDR1 KGHSH, CDR2 LQKENI. The CDR3 region has the DNA TGTGCCAGCTCACAACAGGGCCCCACTGAAGCTTTCTTT. It specifies CASSQQGPTEAFF.

The chain links TRBV7-9 to TRBJ2-7; D ambiguous. Trimming removed 1 base at V and 9 bases at J, with 13 bases between. CDR1 is SEHNR and CDR2 is FQNEAQ in the germline V gene (reference sequence). The CDR3 sequence is 13 residues long. The CDR3 region is CASSLGRVRVQYF. CDR3 DNA: TGTGCCAGCAGCTTAGGACGGGTTAGAGTGCAGTACTTC.

The V and J genes are TRBV7-2 and TRBJ2-5, with 7 bases identical to TRBD2. The CDR3 runs to 15 residues. Germline V lookup: CDR1 SGHTA, CDR2 FQGNSA. V lost 4 bases to trimming and J lost 4 bases; unmatched junction nucleotides: 9. CDR3 DNA sequence: TGTGCCAGCAGCTGGGCAGGACTAGACGCAGAGACCCAGTACTTC. Amino acids: CASSWAGLDAETQYF.

This clone was observed a few times. The chain has TRBV6-1 and TRBJ2-1; 7 bases line up with TRBD1. This CDR3 is built from 15 residues. V was pared by 3 bases and J by 2 bases, with 4 bases of the junction left unmatched. Germline V gives CDR1 MNHNS, CDR2 SASEGT. The CDR3 DNA sequence: TGTGCCAGCAGTGAGGGACAGATGCCCTACAATGAGCAGTTCTTC. Translation: CASSEGQMPYNEQFF.